This T cell receptor (beta chain) was recorded in a study of CXCR3-negative and CXCR3-positive naive CD8 T cells. Study-wide background: Cumulative TRB read yield was roughly 150 million, averaging about 1.5 +/- 0.3 million per library.

By phenotype, naive CD8+ T cells were CD45RO-CCR7+CD27+CD95-. With regard to this clonotype: Its antigen is still unknown.

Overall study findings and caveats: More hydrophobic TRB CDR3s were found in CXCR3-positive naive cells than in CXCR3-negative naive cells. Within a donor, both naive subsets shared TRBV-TRBJ usage, unlike memory cells.

Via 5' RACE with UMI labels, TRB cDNA libraries were prepared. One entry per CDR3 protein, without DNA, is what TCRdb gives after re-calling the 5' RACE reads. Its table lists some 150,000 distinct CDR3 sequences. The TCR comes from a human donor in good health. Some clones in this sample may be carry-over from other donors' samples. Sequenced input: naive CXCR3+ CD8+ T cells from blood. Subset defined: CD45RO-CCR7+CD27+CD95- naive CD8+ T cells expressing CXCR3 (TNR3+).

CDR3 residues: CASSLYSISPSAGYNEQFF. The chain couples TRBV12-3 or TRBV12-4 to TRBJ2-1; TCRdb outputs TRBD2, but without DNA this stays unchecked. This CDR3 contains 19 residues.